Below are 18 T cell receptor beta chains sequenced from a single sample in a study of T-cell memory formation after mild COVID-19. TCRdb re-called the 5' RACE reads through MiXCR, storing one row per CDR3 protein. Found here are 30,000 to 35,000 distinct CDR3 sequences, 7% to 8% of them singletons; the top ten hold 25% to 35%. Specimen: PBMCs or a T cell subset sorted from them (not recorded which). These receptors all come from a man aged 18 to 30 who had mild COVID-19 (a few samples of this study predate the infection). Cell type and time point are not known.

This clonotype was seen at least ten times. The rearrangement uses TRBV4-1 and TRBJ2-3; D ambiguous. There are 16 residues in the CDR3. V was clipped by 0 bases and J by 2 bases, with 12 bases between them. Germline V gives CDR1 MGHRA, CDR2 YSYEKL. Written as DNA, the CDR3 is TGCGCCAGCAGCCAAGAGGGCTATCCTTCCACAGATACGCAGTATTTT. The encoded protein is CASSQEGYPSTDTQYF.

V gene TRBV11-2 combines with J gene TRBJ2-1, with 10 nucleotides matching TRBD2. CDR1 is SGHAT, CDR2 FQNNGV, per germline. J was trimmed by 7 bases and V by 5 bases; bases with no gene match: 2. The CDR3 runs to 13 residues. In DNA, the CDR3 is TGTGCCAGCAGCACTAGCGGGGAGAATGAGCAGTTCTTC. Its translation is CASSTSGENEQFF.

The chain joins TRBV12-3 or TRBV12-4 to TRBJ2-6, with a tentative D call TRBD2 (6 bases). V lost 7 bases and J 3 bases, leaving 10 bases between the germline ends. The CDR3 runs 14 residues. This CDR3 is CASTPGDGANVLTF. CDR3 nucleotides: TGTGCCAGCACCCCGGGGGATGGGGCCAACGTCCTGACTTTC.

This clonotype is medium-sized by share. The CDR3 DNA is TGCGCCAGCAGCCAGGACAGTCCCTCTGGGGCCAACGTCCTGACTTTC. It yields the protein CASSQDSPSGANVLTF. V is TRBV4-3 and J is TRBJ2-6; D might be TRBD1 (6 bases). V was shortened by 3 bases and J by 0 bases, with 9 bases between the two germline ends. This CDR3 is 16 amino acids long. Germline loops: CDR1 LGHNA, CDR2 YSLEER.

This clonotype was seen at least ten times. The rearrangement joins TRBV14 to TRBJ2-5, with 7 positions matching TRBD2. CDR3 length equals 16 residues. Trimming took 2 bases from V and 1 from J; bases not matched to a gene: 7. Germline V gene sequence: CDR1 SGHDN, CDR2 FVKESK. CDR3 protein: CASSQFRGGVQETQYF. The CDR3 DNA reads TGTGCCAGCAGCCAATTTCGCGGGGGTGTCCAAGAGACCCAGTACTTC.

The rearrangement joins TRBV7-9 to TRBJ1-1; no reliable D call. The germline CDR1 and CDR2 sequences are SEHNR and FQNEAQ (reference sequence). This CDR3 has 15 amino acids. V lost 5 bases, J lost 1 base, and 14 bases lay in between. CDR3 region: CASSLGGGGNTEAFF. DNA of the CDR3: TGTGCCAGCAGCCTAGGAGGTGGCGGGAACACTGAAGCTTTCTTT.

J is TRBJ1-2 and V is TRBV4-1; tentatively, D is TRBD1 (6 bases). This CDR3 has 11 amino acids. Per germline, CDR1 MGHRA and CDR2 YSYEKL. Deletions cut 4 bases from V and 8 bases from J, with 8 bases between. The CDR3, as DNA: TGCGCCAGCAGCCGAGGGGGGGGCTACACCTTC. The encoded protein is CASSRGGGYTF.

This clonotype was recorded at least ten times. The rearrangement joins TRBV10-3 to TRBJ2-3; 11 bases match TRBD2. The CDR3 is 13 residues long. CDR1 and CDR2 from the germline V gene are ENHRY and SYGVKD. The trim removed 6 bases at V and 8 bases at J, leaving 4 bases unmatched. CDR3 sequence (DNA): TGTGCCATCAGGGCCGGGACTAGCGGTACGCAGTATTTT. Translating gives CAIRAGTSGTQYF.

This clonotype was observed many times. V usage is TRBV7-9 and J usage is TRBJ1-1; 10 positions match TRBD1. This CDR3 region has 13 residues. V dropped 7 bases and J dropped 3; count of bases not matched to a gene: 2. Germline CDR1 SEHNR, CDR2 FQNEAQ (reference sequence). The CDR3 spells CASMTGGYTEAFF. The CDR3 DNA sequence: TGTGCCAGCATGACAGGGGGCTACACTGAAGCTTTCTTT. Using reference TRBV7-9 and TRBJ1-1 for the parts outside the CDR3, the full variable domain is DTGVSQNPRHKITKRGQNVTFRCDPISEHNRLYWYRQTLGQGPEFLTYFQNEAQLEKSRLLSDRFSAERPKGSFSTLEIQRTEQGDSAMYLCASMTGGYTEAFFGQGTRLTVV.

Within the sample, this clonotype is medium-sized. The V gene is TRBV7-2, the J gene TRBJ1-2; the D is unclear. The CDR3 length is 13 residues. Germline V gene sequence: CDR1 SGHTA, CDR2 FQGNSA. Trimming removed 3 bases from V and 6 bases from J, with 11 bases in between. DNA of the CDR3: TGTGCCAGCAGCTTTTCTTCCGTGGATGGCTACACCTTC. This gives the protein CASSFSSVDGYTF.

This clonotype was found many times. This chain links TRBV5-6 with TRBJ2-1; 9 positions match TRBD2. Per germline, CDR1 SGHDT and CDR2 YYEEEE. Trimming cost V 3 bases and J 5 bases; bases outside gene matches: 12. This CDR3 has 17 residues. As DNA, the CDR3 is TGTGCCAGCAGCTCTAACTTAGCGGGGGACCTCCACAATGAGCAGTTCTTC. Amino acid sequence: CASSSNLAGDLHNEQFF.

By share of the sample, this clonotype is medium-sized (0.01 to 0.1%). The CDR3 region has the DNA TGCAGTGCCCCAGAGACCTCTGGGGCCAACGTCCTGACTTTC. Encoded protein: CSAPETSGANVLTF. The chain joins TRBV20-1 to TRBJ2-6; no firm D call. From germline, CDR1 is DFQATT and CDR2 SNEGSKA (reference sequence). V lost 6 bases and J lost 0, with 9 bases in between. CDR3 length: 14 residues.

This clonotype was detected many times. The chain recombines TRBV9 with TRBJ1-6; TRBD1 aligns across 10 bases. V dropped 4 bases and J dropped 7; count of bases not matched to a gene: 2. The CDR3 loop spans 14 amino acids. The germline gives CDR1 SGDLS, CDR2 YYNGEE. The CDR3 DNA reads TGTGCCAGCAGCCCGGGACAGGGGAATTCACCCCTCCACTTT. Residues: CASSPGQGNSPLHF.

This clonotype has ten or more counts. The chain couples TRBV5-1 to TRBJ2-7; 7 bases agree with TRBD1. CDR1 is SGHRS, CDR2 YFSETQ, per germline. The trim removed 4 bases at V and 2 bases at J, leaving 6 bases unmatched. The CDR3 is made up of 14 amino acids. The CDR3 nucleotides read TGCGCCAGCAGCCCGACAGGGACGACCTACGAGCAGTACTTC. Translated, it gives CASSPTGTTYEQYF.

This clonotype was recorded many times. J is TRBJ2-2 and V is TRBV27; no reliable D call. Germline CDR1 is MNHEY and CDR2 is SMNVEV (reference sequence). The V gene lost 3 bases and the J gene lost 6 bases, with 8 bases spanning the gap. The CDR3 spans 13 residues. The CDR3 DNA follows: TGTGCCAGCAGTTTTGGAGAGGCCGGGGAGCTGTTTTTT. Translating it yields CASSFGEAGELFF.

The CDR3 reads CASSGRLRGTEAFF. The CDR3 coding sequence is TGCGCCAGCAGCGGCCGTTTACGGGGCACTGAAGCTTTCTTT. The chain couples TRBV4-1 to TRBJ1-1; D not resolved. CDR1 MGHRA and CDR2 YSYEKL come from the germline V gene. V was clipped by 5 bases and J by 4 bases, with 14 bases between them. This CDR3 has 14 amino acids.

The table lists this clonotype with many counts. V usage is TRBV12-3 or TRBV12-4 and J usage is TRBJ2-5, with D perhaps matching TRBD2 (7 bases). The CDR3 is 14 amino acids. V was cut by 7 bases and J by 1 base, with 13 bases left in between. CDR3 DNA: TGTGCCAGCACTTTCGGGGGGCCCCAAGAGACCCAGTACTTC. Translation gives CASTFGGPQETQYF.

In its sample, this clonotype was seen many times. This sequence joins TRBV5-5 and TRBJ2-7; no firm D call. The CDR3 consists of 14 residues. The germline CDR1 and CDR2 sequences are SGHKS and YYEKEE (reference sequence). Trimming left V 0 bases short and J 10 bases short, with 17 bases between. The CDR3 spells CASSLAVPRRDQYF. The CDR3 coding sequence is TGTGCCAGCAGCTTGGCTGTGCCCAGAAGGGATCAGTACTTC.